This entry concerns a single T cell receptor (beta chain). Its antigen is not yet known. No much larger clonotype is one base removed from it; base qualities were not supplied. This sample was included in a study of blood T cell repertoires in COVID-19 (dated by TCRdb to about 2020). For the study in its entirety: The collaborator samples originated in the United States, Italy and Spain and spanned the acute and convalescent phases of COVID-19. The material from the prospective study consisted of cDNA or gDNA derived from T cells, B-cell-depleted T cells, or PBMCs. The dataset comprised deeply sampled blood TCRbeta repertoires from subjects exposed to, actively infected with, or recovered from COVID-19. The repertoires were released in a freely available public database intended as a resource for research on the immune response to SARS-CoV-2. Samples came from the ongoing ImmuneRACE study (first 160 participants) plus 1,254 subjects from 6 global collaborators. Sample metadata almost always included a de-identified subject ID, COVID-19 status, age in years and sex. Where HLA class I and class II types were available, the types were taken from metadata supplied by the sample provider, not from assay-based typing.

The immunoSEQ Assay, a bias-controlled multiplex PCR, was used to amplify TCRbeta CDR3 regions from genomic DNA. The original methods were these. The number of nucleated cells in each sample was estimated by amplification of reference gene primers within the assay. To quantify the absolute abundance of each unique TCRbeta CDR3 rearrangement, sequence reads were collapsed and filtered. For each sample, productive Simpson clonality was calculated as the square root of Simpson's diversity index over productive rearrangements. Imported from immuneACCESS, the table was reduced by TCRdb to in-frame sequences with V and J called. These copies leave out some clones; in studies compared against another copy, an unresolved V gene accounts for under half, and the cause of the remainder is not known. V, J and clone size derive from that table, while D and trimming were established from the DNA sequence. Recorded for this sample are nearly 200,000 clones; around four fifths of them occurred a single time. Together, the top ten hold approximately 0.9% of the sample.

Study-wide conclusions, independent of this receptor: The quantity of clinical and demographic metadata differed by source and by participant and was supplied without curation.

One collaborating source in Seattle enrolled patients during active infection and followed them longitudinally through the course of disease. Each collaborating institution followed its own protocols to collect whole blood in K2EDTA tubes. For TCRbeta analysis, collaborator samples were shipped as frozen whole blood, as isolated PBMCs, or as DNA extracted from either sample type. CDR1 and CDR2 are drawn from the germline V gene: SQVTM, ANQGSEA. The CDR3 has 12 amino acids, counting the end cysteine and phenylalanine. Only CDR3 DNA remains: 36 bases, in frame from the first base. A distance of 16 bases separates the germline ends of V and J, which lose 8 bases and 6 bases respectively.

Source material: peripheral blood. The chain joins TRBV29-1 to TRBJ1-1; possibly the D gene is TRBD1, per 6 matching bases. The TCR was taken from a man aged 55 to 70 with COVID-19, enrolled during active disease. The CDR3 region reads CSSHTGSSEAFF. Read as DNA, the sequence is TGCAGCTCACATACAGGGTCATCTGAAGCTTTCTTT.